A single sample is the source of the 16 T cell receptor beta chains below, sequenced in a study of cytomegalovirus exposure and HLA in healthy donors. Vbeta (60) and Jbeta (13) primers were used in the PCR. TCRdb's copy holds only in-frame clones and misses some; the assay was immunoSEQ multiplex PCR. The table has 140,000 or so clones, over 60% seen once; the top ten hold approximately 2.1%. The specimen was PBMCs. These receptors all come from a man aged 35 to 55 in good health and CMV-seronegative.

This sequence joins TRBV15 and TRBJ1-2; maybe TRBD1 (5 bases). This CDR3 spans 14 amino acids. The V end lost 3 bases, the J end lost 6 bases, and 14 bases lay between the germline ends. The germline gives CDR1 LNHNV, CDR2 YYDKDF (reference sequence). In DNA form, the CDR3 reads TGTGCCACCAGCAGGGCATCAGGGTTTGATGGCTACACCTTC. Residues: CATSRASGFDGYTF. The full variable domain, completed using reference TRBV15 and TRBJ1-2, is DAMVIQNPRYQVTQFGKPVTLSCSQTLNHNVMYWYQQKSSQAPKLLFHYYDKDFNNEADTPDNFQSRRPNTSFCFLDIRSPGLGDTAMYLCATSRASGFDGYTFGSGTRLTVV.

The chain carries TRBV28 and TRBJ1-2; D possibly corresponds to TRBD1 (5 bases). Between the trimmed V and J ends, which lost 5 bases and 6 bases, there was a span of 22 bases. This CDR3 has 16 amino acids. Germline loops: CDR1 MDHEN, CDR2 SYDVKM. CDR3: CASSVGGESVLHGYTF. Written as DNA, the CDR3 is TGTGCCAGCAGTGTGGGGGGGGAATCGGTCCTCCATGGCTACACCTTC.

This chain links TRBV6-5 with TRBJ2-7; perhaps TRBD2 as D (5 bases). The CDR3 extends over 14 amino acids. Trimming stripped 6 bases from V and 2 bases from J, with 14 bases between. Germline lookup yields CDR1 MNHEY and CDR2 SVGAGI. The CDR3 nucleotides read TGTGCCAGCAGCAAGAAAGGAGGCCCCTACGAGCAGTACTTC. This gives the protein CASSKKGGPYEQYF.

The chain combines TRBV10-3 with TRBJ2-3; D is possibly TRBD2 (7 bases). The CDR3 is 15 amino acids. The V and J ends lost 8 bases and 0 bases respectively, with 15 bases between them. Germline-derived CDR1 and CDR2 are ENHRY and SYGVKD. CDR3 coding DNA: TGTGCCATCCGGGGGGCAAGCACTAGCACAGATACGCAGTATTTT. Protein product: CAIRGASTSTDTQYF.

The V and J genes are TRBV14 and TRBJ2-3; 7 positions agree with TRBD2. Germline-derived CDR1 and CDR2 are SGHDN and FVKESK. J lost 6 bases, V lost 0 bases, and 9 bases had no gene match. CDR3 size: 16 residues. CDR3 sequence (DNA): TGTGCCAGCAGCCAAGAACCGGGACTACTCCACGATACGCAGTATTTT. Amino acids: CASSQEPGLLHDTQYF.

This clone was counted once. This chain links TRBV7-2 with TRBJ2-1; 9 bases agree with TRBD1. Germline loops: CDR1 SGHTA, CDR2 FQGNSA. CDR3 length equals 15 residues. J was trimmed by 6 bases and V by 3 bases; bases with no gene match: 6. The CDR3 sequence is CASSLFPGQGNEQFF. The CDR3 DNA is TGTGCCAGCAGCTTGTTTCCGGGACAGGGCAATGAGCAGTTCTTC.

This clone was counted ten times or more. CDR3 bases: TGTGCCACCAGCAGAGATGAGGATGAGCAGTTCTTC. Residues: CATSRDEDEQFF. V gene TRBV15 combines with J gene TRBJ2-1; D uncertain. V was shortened by 0 bases and J by 8 bases, with 5 bases between the two germline ends. Germline-derived CDR1 and CDR2 are LNHNV and YYDKDF (reference sequence). This CDR3 region has 12 residues.

V and J are TRBV14 and TRBJ1-2, with a weak D call TRBD1 (6 bases). The length of the CDR3 is 18 residues. V was cut by 1 base and J by 2 bases, with 20 bases left in between. CDR1 is SGHDN, CDR2 FVKESK, per germline. CDR3 DNA: TGTGCCAGCAGCCAAGTCTATGGTCAGGGGATTTTAAACTATGGCTACACCTTC. Its translation is CASSQVYGQGILNYGYTF.

This clone appeared a single time. This chain uses TRBV19 with TRBJ2-1; D possibly corresponds to TRBD2 (6 bases). This CDR3 region has 17 residues. From germline, CDR1 is LNHDA and CDR2 SQIVND (reference sequence). V was pared by 6 bases and J by 7 bases, with 25 bases between. CDR3 protein: CASSLRGRSVSANEQFF. CDR3 in DNA: TGTGCCAGTAGCCTCCGGGGGAGGAGCGTAAGTGCGAATGAGCAGTTCTTC.

This chain connects TRBV12-5 to TRBJ1-1; D is perhaps TRBD1 (5 bases). The V and J ends lost 2 bases and 2 bases respectively, with 12 bases between them. CDR3 length equals 15 residues. CDR1 and CDR2 (germline): LGHNT, FRNRAP. Here the CDR3 reads CASGLTLRVNTEAFF. The CDR3 coding sequence is TGTGCTAGTGGTTTGACACTCAGGGTTAACACTGAAGCTTTCTTT.

The chain combines TRBV6-6 with TRBJ2-7, with TRBD2 matching over 10 bases. V was pared by 6 bases and J by 7 bases, with 9 bases of the junction left unmatched. The CDR3 consists of 14 residues. The germline V gene has CDR1 MNHNY and CDR2 SVGAGI (reference sequence). DNA of the CDR3: TGTGCCAGCAGCCTAGCGGGGGCGGGGACGGAGCAGTACTTC. It specifies CASSLAGAGTEQYF.

The rearrangement uses TRBV28 and TRBJ2-5, with D possibly matching TRBD2 (6 bases). The CDR3 has 14 residues. Germline V gene sequence: CDR1 MDHEN, CDR2 SYDVKM. Deletions cut 10 bases from V and 5 bases from J, with 20 bases between. CDR3 sequence: CATETVVGRETQYF. DNA of the CDR3: TGTGCCACCGAAACGGTAGTGGGGAGGGAGACCCAGTACTTC.

This chain links TRBV9 with TRBJ2-2; 8 nucleotides line up with TRBD2. V dropped 7 bases and J dropped 6; count of bases not matched to a gene: 11. This CDR3 is built from 15 residues. From germline, CDR1 is SGDLS and CDR2 YYNGEE. DNA for the CDR3: TGTGCCAGCCACCTGACGGGGGGGCACGCCGGGGAGCTGTTTTTT. Translation gives CASHLTGGHAGELFF.

The chain has TRBV12-2 and TRBJ2-1; TRBD2, the D gene given by the table, was not confirmed from the DNA. TRBV12-2 is termed a pseudogene. This CDR3 region has 17 residues. CDR3 in amino acids: CASRPRLAGSSYNEQFF. The CDR3 nucleotides read TGTGCAAGTCGCCCCAGACTAGCGGGTAGCTCCTACAATGAGCAGTTCTTC.

This chain joins TRBV28 and TRBJ2-7; TRBD1 matches at 7 bases. CDR1 and CDR2 from the germline V gene are MDHEN and SYDVKM. J lost 3 bases, V lost 7 bases, and 9 bases had no gene match. The CDR3 totals 14 residues. The CDR3 DNA follows: TGTGCCAGCACCCACAGCCGGACAGGCTACGAGCAGTACTTC. This gives the protein CASTHSRTGYEQYF.

The chain combines TRBV6-5 with TRBJ2-7; D is perhaps TRBD1 (6 bases). This CDR3 comprises 15 residues. CDR1 is MNHEY and CDR2 is SVGAGI in the germline V gene. V lost 5 bases, J lost 3 bases, and 17 bases lay in between. The CDR3 region is CASSHAGDLIYEQYF. The DNA for the CDR3 is TGTGCCAGCAGTCATGCAGGGGATCTTATCTACGAGCAGTACTTC.